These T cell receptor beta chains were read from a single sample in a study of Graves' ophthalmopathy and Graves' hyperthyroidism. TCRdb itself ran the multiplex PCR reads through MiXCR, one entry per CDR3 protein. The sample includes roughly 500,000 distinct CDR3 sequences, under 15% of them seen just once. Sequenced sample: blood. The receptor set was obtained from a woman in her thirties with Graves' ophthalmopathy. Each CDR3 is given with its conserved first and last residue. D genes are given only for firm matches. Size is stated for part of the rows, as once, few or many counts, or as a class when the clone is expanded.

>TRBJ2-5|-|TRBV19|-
CASSQGDLFKETQYF
TGCGCCAGCAGCCAAGGGGACTTATTTAAAGAGACCCAGTACTTC
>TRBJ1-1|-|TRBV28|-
CASSFTDTEAFF
TGTGCCAGCAGTTTCACAGATACTGAAGCTTTCTTT
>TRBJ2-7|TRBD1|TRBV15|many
CATSLTPDRGRYEQYF
TGTGCCACCAGCCTAACTCCGGACAGGGGCCGATACGAGCAGTACTTC
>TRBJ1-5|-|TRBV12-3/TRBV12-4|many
CASSFWGPGDQPQHF
TGTGCCAGCAGTTTCTGGGGGCCCGGCGATCAGCCCCAGCATTTT
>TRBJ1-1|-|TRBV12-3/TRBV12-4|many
CASSNGSLNTEAFF
TGTGCCAGCAGCAATGGATCGTTGAACACTGAAGCTTTCTTT
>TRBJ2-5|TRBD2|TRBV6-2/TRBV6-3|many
CASSRGGRQETQYF
TGTGCCAGCAGTCGCGGGGGGCGACAAGAGACCCAGTACTTC
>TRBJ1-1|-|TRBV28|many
CASSLRWRGWAEAFF
TGTGCCAGCAGTTTACGGTGGAGGGGATGGGCTGAAGCTTTCTTT
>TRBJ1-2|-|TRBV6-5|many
CASKAGRMNYGYTF
TGTGCCAGCAAGGCCGGCAGGATGAACTATGGCTACACCTTC
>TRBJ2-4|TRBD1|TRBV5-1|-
CASSLEGQLAKNIKYF
TGCGCCAGCAGCTTGGAGGGACAGTTAGCCAAAAACATTAAGTACTTC
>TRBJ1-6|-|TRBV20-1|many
CSASGTGPNSPLHF
TGCAGTGCTAGCGGGACCGGCCCGAATTCACCCCTCCACTTT
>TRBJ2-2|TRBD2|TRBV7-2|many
CASSPVWTSGTTNTGELFF
TGTGCCAGCAGCCCCGTCTGGACTAGCGGGACTACGAACACCGGGGAGCTGTTTTTT
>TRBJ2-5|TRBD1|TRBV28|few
CASSPGTEGRKTQYF
TGTGCCAGCAGTCCCGGGACAGAAGGGCGAAAGACCCAGTACTTC
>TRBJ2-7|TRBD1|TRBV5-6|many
CASSSPGQGYYEQYF
TGTGCCAGCAGCTCCCCGGGACAGGGATACTACGAGCAGTACTTC
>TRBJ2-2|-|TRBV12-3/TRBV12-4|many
CASSYRASVLRQDTGELFF
TGTGCCAGCAGTTATAGGGCTTCGGTACTCAGACAAGACACCGGGGAGCTGTTTTTT
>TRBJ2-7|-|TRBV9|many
CASSGGGSSSYEQYF
TGTGCCAGCAGCGGAGGGGGGTCTAGCTCCTACGAGCAGTACTTC
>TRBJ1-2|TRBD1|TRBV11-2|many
CASSTTGSYGYTF
TGTGCCAGCAGCACGACAGGGAGCTATGGCTACACCTTC
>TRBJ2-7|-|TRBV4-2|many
CASSKQDGYEQYF
TGTGCCAGCAGCAAACAGGACGGTTACGAGCAGTACTTC
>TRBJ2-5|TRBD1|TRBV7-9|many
CASSVGQGARGTQYF
TGTGCCAGCAGCGTAGGACAGGGGGCTCGCGGGACCCAGTACTTC
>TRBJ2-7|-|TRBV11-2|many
CASSPYVGLSGEQYF
TGTGCCAGCAGCCCCTACGTAGGCCTCAGCGGCGAGCAGTACTTC
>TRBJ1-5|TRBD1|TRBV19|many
CASSPQQGAGQPQHF
TGTGCCAGTAGTCCCCAACAGGGGGCCGGGCAGCCCCAGCATTTT
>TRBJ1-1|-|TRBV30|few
CAWNRQHTEAFF
TGTGCCTGGAATAGACAGCACACTGAAGCTTTCTTT
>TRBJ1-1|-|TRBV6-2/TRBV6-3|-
CASSYSLPSPDVNTEAFF
TGTGCCAGCAGTTACTCCCTGCCCTCTCCCGATGTGAACACTGAAGCTTTCTTT
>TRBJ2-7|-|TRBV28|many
CASSFYREGYEQYF
TGTGCCAGCAGTTTCTACAGGGAAGGTTACGAGCAGTACTTC
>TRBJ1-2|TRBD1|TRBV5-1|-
CASSSGQGIKGYGYTF
TGCGCCAGCAGCTCGGGACAGGGGATTAAGGGCTATGGCTACACCTTC
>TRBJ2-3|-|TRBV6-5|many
CASSHATGTDTQYF
TGTGCCAGCAGTCACGCCACAGGGACAGATACGCAGTATTTT
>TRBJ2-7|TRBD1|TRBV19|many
CASSLTGRGYEQYF
TGTGCCAGTAGTTTGACCGGCAGGGGGTACGAGCAGTACTTC
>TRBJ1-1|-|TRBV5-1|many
CASSLEWSLSEAFF
TGCGCCAGCAGCTTGGAATGGTCGCTATCTGAAGCTTTCTTT
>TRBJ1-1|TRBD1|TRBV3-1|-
CASSQPTGGKNTEAFF
TGTGCCAGCAGCCAACCGACAGGGGGAAAGAACACTGAAGCTTTCTTT
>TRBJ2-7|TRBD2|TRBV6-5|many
CASSYSSLAGGGYEQYF
TGTGCCAGCAGTTACTCCTCTTTAGCGGGAGGGGGCTACGAGCAGTACTTC
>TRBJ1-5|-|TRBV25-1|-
CASSEWGGTGHQPQHF
TGTGCCAGCAGTGAGTGGGGGGGTACAGGGCATCAGCCCCAGCATTTT
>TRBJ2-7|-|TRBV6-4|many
CASNERRGHEQYF
TGTGCCAGCAACGAGCGCAGGGGCCACGAGCAGTACTTC
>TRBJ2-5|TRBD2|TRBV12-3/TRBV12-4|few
CASSLAHGTSGGATETQYF
TGTGCCAGCAGTTTAGCGCATGGGACTAGCGGGGGGGCGACAGAGACCCAGTACTTC
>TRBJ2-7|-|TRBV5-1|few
CASSQSGDEQYF
TGCGCCAGCAGCCAGAGTGGGGACGAGCAGTACTTC
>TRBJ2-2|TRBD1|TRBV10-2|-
CASSRPHRGIDTGELFF
TGCGCCAGCAGTCGTCCCCACAGGGGGATAGACACCGGGGAGCTGTTTTTT
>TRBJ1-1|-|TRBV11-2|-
CSSSQGLNTEAFF
TGTTCCAGCAGCCAAGGCCTGAACACTGAAGCTTTCTTT
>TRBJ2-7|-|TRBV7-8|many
CASSHRSGYEQYF
TGTGCCAGCAGCCACCGGAGCGGGTACGAGCAGTACTTC
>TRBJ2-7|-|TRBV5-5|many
CASSLNDGSYEQYF
TGTGCCAGCAGCTTGAACGACGGATCCTACGAGCAGTACTTC
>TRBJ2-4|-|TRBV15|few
CATSRDGEGAEENIQYF
TGTGCCACCAGCAGAGATGGGGAGGGGGCGGAGGAAAACATTCAGTACTTC
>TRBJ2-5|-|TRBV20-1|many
CSARVGVMETQYF
TGCAGTGCTAGAGTCGGCGTTATGGAGACCCAGTACTTC